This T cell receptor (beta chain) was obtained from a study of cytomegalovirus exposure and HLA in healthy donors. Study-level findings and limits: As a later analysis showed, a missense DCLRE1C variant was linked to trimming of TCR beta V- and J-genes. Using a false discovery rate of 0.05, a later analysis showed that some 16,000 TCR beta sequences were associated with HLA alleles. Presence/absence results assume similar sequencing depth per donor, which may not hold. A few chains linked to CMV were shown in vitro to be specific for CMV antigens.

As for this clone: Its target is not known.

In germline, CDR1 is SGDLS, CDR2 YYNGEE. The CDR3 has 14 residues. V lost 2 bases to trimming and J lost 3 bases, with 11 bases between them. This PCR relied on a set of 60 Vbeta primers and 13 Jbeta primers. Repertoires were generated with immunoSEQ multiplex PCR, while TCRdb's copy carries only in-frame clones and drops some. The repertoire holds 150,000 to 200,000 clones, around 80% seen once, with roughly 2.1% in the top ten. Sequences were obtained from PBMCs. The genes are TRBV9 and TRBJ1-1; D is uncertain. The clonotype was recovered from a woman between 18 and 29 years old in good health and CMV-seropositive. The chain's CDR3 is CASSVSSAYTEAFF. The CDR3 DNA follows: TGTGCCAGCAGCGTTAGCTCAGCGTACACTGAAGCTTTCTTT.